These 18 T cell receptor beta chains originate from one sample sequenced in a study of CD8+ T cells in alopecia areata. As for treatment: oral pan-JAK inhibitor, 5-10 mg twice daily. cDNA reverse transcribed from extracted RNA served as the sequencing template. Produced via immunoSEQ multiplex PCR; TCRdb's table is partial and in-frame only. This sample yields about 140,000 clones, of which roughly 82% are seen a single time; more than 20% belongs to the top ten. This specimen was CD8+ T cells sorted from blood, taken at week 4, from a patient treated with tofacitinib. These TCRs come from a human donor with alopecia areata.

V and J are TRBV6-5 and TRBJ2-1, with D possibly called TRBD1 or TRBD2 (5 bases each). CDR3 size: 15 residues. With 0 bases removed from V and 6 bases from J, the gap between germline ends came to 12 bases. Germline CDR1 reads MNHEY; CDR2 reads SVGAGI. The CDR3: CASSYSGTLRNEQFF. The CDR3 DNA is TGTGCCAGCAGTTACTCAGGGACCCTCCGCAATGAGCAGTTCTTC.

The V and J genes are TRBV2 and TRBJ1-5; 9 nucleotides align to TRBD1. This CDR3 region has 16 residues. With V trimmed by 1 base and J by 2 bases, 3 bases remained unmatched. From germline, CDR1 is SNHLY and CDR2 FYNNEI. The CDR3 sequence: CASSEGTGVGNQPQHF. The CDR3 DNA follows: TGTGCCAGCAGTGAAGGGACAGGGGTTGGCAATCAGCCCCAGCATTTT.

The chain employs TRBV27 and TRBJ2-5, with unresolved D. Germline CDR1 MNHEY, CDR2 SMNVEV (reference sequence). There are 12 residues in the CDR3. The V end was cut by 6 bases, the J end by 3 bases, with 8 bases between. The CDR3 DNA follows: TGTGCCAGCAGAGGGTTAGAAGAGACCCAGTACTTC. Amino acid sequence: CASRGLEETQYF.

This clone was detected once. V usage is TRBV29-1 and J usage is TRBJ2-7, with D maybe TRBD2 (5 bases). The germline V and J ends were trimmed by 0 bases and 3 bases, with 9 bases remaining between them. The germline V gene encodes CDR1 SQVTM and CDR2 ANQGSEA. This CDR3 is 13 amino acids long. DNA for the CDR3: TGCAGCGTTGAAGATGGAGGCGACTACGAGCAGTACTTC. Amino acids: CSVEDGGDYEQYF.

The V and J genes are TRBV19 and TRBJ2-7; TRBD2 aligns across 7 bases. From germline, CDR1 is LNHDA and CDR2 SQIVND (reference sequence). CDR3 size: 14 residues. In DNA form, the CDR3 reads TGTGCTTCCGCCTTCACTGGGGAGGGATACGAGCAGTACTTC. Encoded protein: CASAFTGEGYEQYF.

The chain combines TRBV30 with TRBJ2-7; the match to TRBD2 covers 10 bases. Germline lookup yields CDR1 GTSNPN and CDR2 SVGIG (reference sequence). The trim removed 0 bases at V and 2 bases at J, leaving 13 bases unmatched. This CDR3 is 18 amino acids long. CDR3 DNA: TGTGCCTGGAGTGTACCCCCGTCGAGCGGGGGGGTCACCTACGAGCAGTACTTC. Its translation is CAWSVPPSSGGVTYEQYF.

The CDR3: CASSGGAEAFF. Written as DNA, the CDR3 is TGTGCCAGCAGTGGCGGCGCTGAAGCTTTCTTT. V and J are TRBV6-5 and TRBJ1-1; D unresolved. Trimming left V 5 bases short and J 6 bases short, with 7 bases between. Germline CDR1 reads MNHEY; CDR2 reads SVGAGI. CDR3 length: 11 residues.

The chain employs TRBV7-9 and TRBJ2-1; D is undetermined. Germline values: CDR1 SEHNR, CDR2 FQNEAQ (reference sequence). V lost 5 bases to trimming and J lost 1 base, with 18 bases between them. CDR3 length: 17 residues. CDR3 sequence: CASSPPSAGRSYNEQFF. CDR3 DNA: TGTGCCAGCAGCCCACCATCGGCAGGACGGTCCTACAATGAGCAGTTCTTC.

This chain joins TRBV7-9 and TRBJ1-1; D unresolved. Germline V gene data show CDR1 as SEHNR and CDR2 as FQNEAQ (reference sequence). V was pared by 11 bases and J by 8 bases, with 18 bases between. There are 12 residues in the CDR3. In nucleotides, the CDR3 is TGTGCCCAACACGAGGTTTTGGCCGAAGCTTTCTTT. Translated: CAQHEVLAEAFF.

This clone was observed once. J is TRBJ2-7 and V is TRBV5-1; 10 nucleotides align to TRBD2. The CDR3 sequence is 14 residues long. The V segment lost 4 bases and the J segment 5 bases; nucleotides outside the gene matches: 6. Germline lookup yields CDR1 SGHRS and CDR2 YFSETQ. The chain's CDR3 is CASSAGLARDEQYF. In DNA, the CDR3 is TGCGCCAGCAGCGCGGGACTAGCGAGGGACGAGCAGTACTTC.

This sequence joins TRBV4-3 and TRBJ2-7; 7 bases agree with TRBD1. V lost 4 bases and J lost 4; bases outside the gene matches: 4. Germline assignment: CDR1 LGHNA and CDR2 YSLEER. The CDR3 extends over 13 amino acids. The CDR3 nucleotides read TGCGCCAGCAGCCGAAACAGGGGTTACGAGCAGTACTTC. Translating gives CASSRNRGYEQYF.

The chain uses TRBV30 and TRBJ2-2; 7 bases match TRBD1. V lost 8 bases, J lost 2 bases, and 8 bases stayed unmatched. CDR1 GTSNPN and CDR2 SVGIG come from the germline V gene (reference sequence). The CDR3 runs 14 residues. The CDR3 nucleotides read TGTGCCGAAAATAGGGACAGCAACACCGGGGAGCTGTTTTTT. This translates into CAENRDSNTGELFF.

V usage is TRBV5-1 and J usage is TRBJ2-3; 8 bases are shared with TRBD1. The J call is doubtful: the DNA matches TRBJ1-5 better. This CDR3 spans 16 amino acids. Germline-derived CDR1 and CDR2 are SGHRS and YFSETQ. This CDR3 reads CASSFSGTGYTDTQHF. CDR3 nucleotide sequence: TGCGCCAGCAGCTTCAGCGGGACAGGATACACAGATACGCAGCATTTT.

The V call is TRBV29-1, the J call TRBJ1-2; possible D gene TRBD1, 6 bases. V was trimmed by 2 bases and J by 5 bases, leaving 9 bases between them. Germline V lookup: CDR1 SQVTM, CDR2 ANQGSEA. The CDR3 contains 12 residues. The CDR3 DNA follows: TGCAGCGTTGAAACAGGGCCTTATGGCTACACCTTC. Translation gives CSVETGPYGYTF.

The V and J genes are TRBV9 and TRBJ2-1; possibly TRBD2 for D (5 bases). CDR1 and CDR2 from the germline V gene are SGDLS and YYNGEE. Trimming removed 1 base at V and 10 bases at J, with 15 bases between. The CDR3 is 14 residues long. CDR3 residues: CASSVTSGTWEQFF. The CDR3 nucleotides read TGTGCCAGCAGCGTAACGAGCGGCACGTGGGAGCAGTTCTTC.

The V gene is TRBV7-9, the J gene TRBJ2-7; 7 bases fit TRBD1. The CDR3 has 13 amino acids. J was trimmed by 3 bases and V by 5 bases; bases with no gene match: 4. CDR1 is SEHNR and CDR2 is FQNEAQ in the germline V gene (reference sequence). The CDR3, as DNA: TGTGCCAGCAGCGCCTGGGACAGCTACGAGCAGTACTTC. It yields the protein CASSAWDSYEQYF.

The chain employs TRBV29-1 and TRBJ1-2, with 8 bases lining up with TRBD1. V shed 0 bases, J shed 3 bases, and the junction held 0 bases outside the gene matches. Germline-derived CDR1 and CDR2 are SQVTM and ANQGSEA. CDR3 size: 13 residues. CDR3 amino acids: CSVEETGDYGYTF. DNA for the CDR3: TGCAGCGTTGAAGAGACAGGGGACTATGGCTACACCTTC.

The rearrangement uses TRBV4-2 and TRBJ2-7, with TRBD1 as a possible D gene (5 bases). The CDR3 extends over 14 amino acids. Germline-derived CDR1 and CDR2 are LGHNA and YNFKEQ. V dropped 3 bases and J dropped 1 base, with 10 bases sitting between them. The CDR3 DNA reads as TGTGCCAGCAGCCATGACAGCTATTCCTACGAGCAGTACTTC. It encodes CASSHDSYSYEQYF.